These 5 T cell receptor beta chains were sequenced from one sample in a study of T cells in Graves' hyperthyroidism and ophthalmopathy. RNA transcripts served as the template for amplifying TCR beta CDR3 regions. A set of HTBI primers served as the primers for a first-round RT-PCR of the TCR CDR3. Via MiXCR, TCRdb re-called the multiplex PCR reads, giving one row per CDR3 protein. The sample consists of roughly 600,000 distinct CDR3 sequences, more than 12% of them appearing once. Sequencing was carried out using blood. The receptors were sampled from a woman aged 50 to 65 with Graves' ophthalmopathy.

V is TRBV6-1 and J is TRBJ2-2; D possibly uses TRBD1 or TRBD2 (5 bases each). The length of the CDR3 is 14 residues. V lost 2 bases to trimming and J lost 2 bases, with 6 bases between them. Germline CDR1 MNHNS, CDR2 SASEGT. CDR3 sequence reads: CASSERDNTGELFF. The CDR3, as DNA: TGTGCCAGCAGTGAAAGGGACAACACCGGGGAGCTGTTTTTT.

This clonotype turned up a few times. The CDR3 DNA sequence: TGTGCCAGCAGCTTCCTAGCGGCTTACAATGAGCAGTTCTTC. This gives the protein CASSFLAAYNEQFF. The chain carries TRBV5-5 and TRBJ2-1; 7 bases are a match to TRBD2. Germline assignment: CDR1 SGHKS and CDR2 YYEKEE (reference sequence). Trimming took 2 bases from V and 4 from J; bases not matched to a gene: 3. The CDR3 runs 14 residues.

This chain joins TRBV14 and TRBJ2-7; the match to TRBD1 covers 9 bases. The J segment lost 4 bases and the V segment lost 1 base, leaving 8 bases of the junction unmatched. The germline gives CDR1 SGHDN, CDR2 FVKESK. The CDR3 runs 16 residues. The CDR3 sequence is CASSQVPGTGFYEQYF. CDR3 nucleotides: TGTGCCAGCAGCCAAGTACCCGGGACAGGGTTTTACGAGCAGTACTTC.

This rearrangement joins TRBV5-6 to TRBJ1-3; no reliable D call. Trimming pared 4 bases from V and 7 bases from J, leaving 18 bases between. The CDR3 runs to 15 residues. Germline V CDR1 and CDR2: SGHDT, YYEEEE. This chain's CDR3 is CASSQDFAEANTIYF. The CDR3 coding sequence is TGTGCCAGCAGCCAAGATTTCGCAGAAGCGAACACCATATATTTT.

The rearrangement joins TRBV4-1 to TRBJ2-7; 7 bases are a match to TRBD2. The CDR3 totals 15 residues. The V gene's germline CDR1 is MGHRA and CDR2 YSYEKL. V lost 1 base and J lost 3; bases outside the gene matches: 6. The CDR3 coding sequence is TGCGCCAGCAGCCAAGCCAGCGGGAACTACTACGAGCAGTACTTC. Its protein product is CASSQASGNYYEQYF.